This paragraph covers one T cell receptor beta chain sequence. Its antigen is still unknown. The RNA input was about 0.5 to 1 ug, and it was reverse transcribed with random hexamers. Multiplex immunoSEQ PCR targeted 54 Vbeta and 13 Jbeta TCR beta segments. TCRdb passed the immunoSEQ multiplex PCR reads through MiXCR, listing each CDR3 protein once. This sample yields fewer than 250,000 distinct CDR3 sequences, of which roughly 92% are seen a single time; 0.1% belongs to the top ten. Trimming shortened V by 0 bases and J by 4 bases, and 6 bases separated the two germline ends. CDR3 length: 13 residues. Germline V gene lookup returns CDR1 SGHNT and CDR2 YENEEA. This sample was included in a study of CD8 T cells in Susac syndrome. Findings and caveats of the study: By the study's own acknowledgment, its TCR sequencing and HLA analysis included relatively few individuals.

Matching for age and sex applied to the controls, who were healthy donors. Through negative isolation, CD4+ and CD8+ T cells were obtained, while TEMRA cells were enriched using FACS. Sequences were obtained from CD4+ T cells from PBMCs. This chain joins TRBV11-3 and TRBJ1-1; a possible D gene is TRBD1 (5 bases). The clonotype was recovered from a human donor in good health. The CDR3 DNA follows: TGTGCCAGCAGCTTAGATGGGGCCACTGAAGCTTTCTTT. It codes for CASSLDGATEAFF. Full variable domain (rest looked up from reference TRBV11-3 and TRBJ1-1): EAGVVQSPRYKIIEKKQPVAFWCNPISGHNTLYWYLQNLGQGPELLIRYENEEAVDDSQLPKDRFSAERLKGVDSTLKIQPAELGDSAVYLCASSLDGATEAFFGQGTRLTVV.